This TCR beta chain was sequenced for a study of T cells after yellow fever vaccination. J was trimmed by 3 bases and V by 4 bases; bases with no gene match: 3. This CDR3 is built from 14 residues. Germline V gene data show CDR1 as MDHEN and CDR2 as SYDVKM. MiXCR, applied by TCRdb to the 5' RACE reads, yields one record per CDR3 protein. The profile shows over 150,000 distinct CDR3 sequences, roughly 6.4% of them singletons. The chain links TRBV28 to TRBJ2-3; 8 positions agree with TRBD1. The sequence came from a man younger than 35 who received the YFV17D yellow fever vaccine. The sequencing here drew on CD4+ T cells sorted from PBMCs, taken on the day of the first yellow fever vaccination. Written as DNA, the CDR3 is TGTGCCAGCAGTTCAGGGGGCGAGACAGATACGCAGTATTTT. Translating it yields CASSSGGETDTQYF.